These 2 T cell receptor beta chains came from one sample sequenced in a study of blood T cell repertoires in COVID-19. Data came from immunoSEQ multiplex PCR; TCRdb stores just in-frame clones and leaves some out. The data contain 110,000 to 150,000 clones, more than 80% of them singletons. What was sequenced was PBMCs or T cells enriched from blood (not recorded which). These receptors were taken from a man aged 45-65 years who had recovered from COVID-19.

Written as DNA, the CDR3 is TGTGCCAGCAGCCCCAATCAGGGAACCTATGGCTACACCTTC. It translates to CASSPNQGTYGYTF. J is TRBJ1-2 and V is TRBV6-5; tentative D call: TRBD1 (5 bases). The CDR3 covers 14 residues. From germline, CDR1 is MNHEY and CDR2 SVGAGI. Trimming removed 6 bases from V and 4 bases from J, with 15 bases in between.

V and J are TRBV30 and TRBJ1-2, with D possibly matching TRBD1 (6 bases). CDR1 and CDR2 (germline): GTSNPN, SVGIG (reference sequence). With 2 bases removed from V and 3 bases from J, the gap between germline ends came to 10 bases. CDR3 length equals 13 residues. In nucleotides, the CDR3 is TGTGCCTGGAGTCGTACAGGGTACTATGGCTACACCTTC. It yields the protein CAWSRTGYYGYTF. The variable domain in full, with the rest retrieved from reference TRBV30 and TRBJ1-2, is SQTIHQWPATLVQPVGSPLSLECTVEGTSNPNLYWYRQAAGRGLQLLFYSVGIGQISSEVPQNLSASRPQDRQFILSSKKLLLSDSGFYLCAWSRTGYYGYTFGSGTRLTVV.